This TCR beta chain was obtained from a study of long-term antiretroviral therapy in people with HIV. Study-wide results and caveats: The repertoire was dominated at all time points by clones expanded before ART. Comparison with controls showed narrower CDR3 length ranges in HIV repertoires. Transplant-donor-level diversity was not reached after ART, though diversity increased.

About this clone itself: Its cognate antigen is unknown.

Inclusion required at least two post-ART and at least one pre-ART PBMC samples. The libraries were made with immunoSEQ v3.0 at survey level. Generated by immunoSEQ multiplex PCR, the TCRdb table keeps only in-frame clones and is missing some. The sample gives some 23,000 clones, about 80% of which show up once; around 10% is in the top ten. The CDR3 extends over 13 amino acids. The germline V and J ends were trimmed by 4 bases and 1 base, with 7 bases remaining between them. Germline assignment: CDR1 KGHSH and CDR2 LQKENI. The source material was unsorted PBMCs, sampled 1.1 years before starting antiretroviral therapy. The receptor comes from a woman in her 40s with HIV. J is TRBJ1-1 and V is TRBV18; no clear D. CDR3: CASSQGKNTEAFF. CDR3 nucleotide sequence: TGTGCCAGCTCACAAGGGAAGAACACTGAAGCTTTCTTT. Full variable domain (missing parts from reference TRBV18 and TRBJ1-1): NAGVMQNPRHLVRRRGQEARLRCSPMKGHSHVYWYRQLPEEGLKFMVYLQKENIIDESGMPKERFSAEFPKEGPSILRIQQVVRGDSAAYFCASSQGKNTEAFFGQGTRLTVV.